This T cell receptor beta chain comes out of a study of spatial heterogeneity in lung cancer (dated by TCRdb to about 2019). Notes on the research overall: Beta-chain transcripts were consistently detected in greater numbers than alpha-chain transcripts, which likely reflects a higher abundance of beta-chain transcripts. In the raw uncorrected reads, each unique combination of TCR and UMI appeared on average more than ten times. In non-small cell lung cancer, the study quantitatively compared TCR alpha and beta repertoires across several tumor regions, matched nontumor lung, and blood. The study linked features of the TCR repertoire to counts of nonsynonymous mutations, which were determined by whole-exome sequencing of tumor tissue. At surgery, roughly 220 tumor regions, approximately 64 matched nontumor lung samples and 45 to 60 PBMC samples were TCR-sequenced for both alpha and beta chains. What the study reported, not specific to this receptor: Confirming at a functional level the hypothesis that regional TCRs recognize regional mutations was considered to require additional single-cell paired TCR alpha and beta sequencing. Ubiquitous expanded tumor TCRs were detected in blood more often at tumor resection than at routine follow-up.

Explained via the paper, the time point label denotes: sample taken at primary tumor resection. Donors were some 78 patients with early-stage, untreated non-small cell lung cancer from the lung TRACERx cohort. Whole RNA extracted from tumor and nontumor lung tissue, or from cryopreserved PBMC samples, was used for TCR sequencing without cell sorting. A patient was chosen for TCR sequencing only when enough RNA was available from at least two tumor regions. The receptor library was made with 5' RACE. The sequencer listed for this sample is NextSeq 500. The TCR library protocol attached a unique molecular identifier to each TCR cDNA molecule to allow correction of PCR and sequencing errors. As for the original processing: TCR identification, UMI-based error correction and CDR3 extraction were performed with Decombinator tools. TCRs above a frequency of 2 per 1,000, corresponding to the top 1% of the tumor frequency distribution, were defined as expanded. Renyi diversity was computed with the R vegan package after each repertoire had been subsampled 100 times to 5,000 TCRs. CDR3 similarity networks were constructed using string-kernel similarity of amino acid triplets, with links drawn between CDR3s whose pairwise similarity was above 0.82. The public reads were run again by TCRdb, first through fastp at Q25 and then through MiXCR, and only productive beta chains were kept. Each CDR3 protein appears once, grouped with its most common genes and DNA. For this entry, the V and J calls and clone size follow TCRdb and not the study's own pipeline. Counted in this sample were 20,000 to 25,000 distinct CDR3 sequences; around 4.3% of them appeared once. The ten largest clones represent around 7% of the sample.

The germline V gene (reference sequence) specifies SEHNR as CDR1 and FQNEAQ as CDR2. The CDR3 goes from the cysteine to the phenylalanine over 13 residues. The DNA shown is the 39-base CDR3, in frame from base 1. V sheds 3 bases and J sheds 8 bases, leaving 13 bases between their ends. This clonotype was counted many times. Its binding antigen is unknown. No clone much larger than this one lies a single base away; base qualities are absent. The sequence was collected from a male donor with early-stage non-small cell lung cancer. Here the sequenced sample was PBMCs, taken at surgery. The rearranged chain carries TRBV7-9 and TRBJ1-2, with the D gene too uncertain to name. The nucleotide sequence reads TGTGCCAGCAGCTTTGACAAGCCGGGAGGCTACACCTTC. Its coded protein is CASSFDKPGGYTF.